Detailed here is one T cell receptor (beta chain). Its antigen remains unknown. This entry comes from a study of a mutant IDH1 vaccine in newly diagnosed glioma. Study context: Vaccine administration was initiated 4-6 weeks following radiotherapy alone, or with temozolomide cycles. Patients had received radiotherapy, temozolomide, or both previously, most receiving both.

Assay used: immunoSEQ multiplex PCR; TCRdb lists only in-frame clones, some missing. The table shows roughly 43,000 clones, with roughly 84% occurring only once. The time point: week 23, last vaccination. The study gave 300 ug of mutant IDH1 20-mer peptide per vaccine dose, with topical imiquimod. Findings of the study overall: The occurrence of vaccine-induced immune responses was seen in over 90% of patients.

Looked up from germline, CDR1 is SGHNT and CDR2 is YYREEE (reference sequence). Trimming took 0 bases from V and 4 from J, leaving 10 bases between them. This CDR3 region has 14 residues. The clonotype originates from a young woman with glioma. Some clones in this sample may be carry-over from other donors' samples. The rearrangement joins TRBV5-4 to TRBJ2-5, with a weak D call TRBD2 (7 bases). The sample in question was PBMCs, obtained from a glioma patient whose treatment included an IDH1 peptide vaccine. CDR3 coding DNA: TGTGCCAGCAGCTTGGTGAGGGGGGGAGAGACCCAGTACTTC. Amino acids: CASSLVRGGETQYF.